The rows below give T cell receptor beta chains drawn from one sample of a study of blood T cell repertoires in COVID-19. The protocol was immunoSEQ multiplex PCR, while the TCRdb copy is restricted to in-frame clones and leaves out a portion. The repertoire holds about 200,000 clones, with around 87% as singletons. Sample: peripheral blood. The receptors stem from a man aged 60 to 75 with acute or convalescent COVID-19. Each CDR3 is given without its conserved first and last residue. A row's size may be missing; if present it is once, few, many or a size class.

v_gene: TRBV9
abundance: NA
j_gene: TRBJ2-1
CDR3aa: ASSVEALATYNEQF

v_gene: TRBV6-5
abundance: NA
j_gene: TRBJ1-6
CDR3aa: ASSYTGQKNSPLH

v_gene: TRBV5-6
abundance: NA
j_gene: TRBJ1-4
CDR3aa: ASSLDRVGKLF

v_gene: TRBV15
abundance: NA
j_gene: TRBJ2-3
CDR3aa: ATSTFTFGRGHSTDTQY

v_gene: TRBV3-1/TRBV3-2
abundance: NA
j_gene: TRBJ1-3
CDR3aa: ASSDRGPGNTIY

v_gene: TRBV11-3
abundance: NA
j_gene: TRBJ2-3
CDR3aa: ASSWTRADTQY

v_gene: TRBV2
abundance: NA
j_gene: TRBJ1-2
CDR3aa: ASSGDRGLYYGYT

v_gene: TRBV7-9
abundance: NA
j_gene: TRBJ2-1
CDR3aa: ASLRSGTYNEQF

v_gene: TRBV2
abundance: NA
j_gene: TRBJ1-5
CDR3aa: ASSDRGRQPQH

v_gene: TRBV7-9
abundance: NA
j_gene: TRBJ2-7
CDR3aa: ASSLRGGQGPTTYEQY

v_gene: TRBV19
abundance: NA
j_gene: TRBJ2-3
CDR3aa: ASSQWTGYGTDTQY

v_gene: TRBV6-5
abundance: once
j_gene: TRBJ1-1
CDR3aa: ASISSGRATEAF

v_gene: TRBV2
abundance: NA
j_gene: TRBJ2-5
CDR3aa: ASRELETQY

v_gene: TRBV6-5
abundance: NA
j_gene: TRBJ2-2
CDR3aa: ASSWTGTGELF

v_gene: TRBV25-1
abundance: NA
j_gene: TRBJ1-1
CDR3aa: ASSVPGNTEAF

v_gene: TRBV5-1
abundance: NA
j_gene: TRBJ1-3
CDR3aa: ASSLVRVGDSGNTIY

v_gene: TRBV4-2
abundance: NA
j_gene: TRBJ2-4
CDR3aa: ASSQATGLDKNIQY

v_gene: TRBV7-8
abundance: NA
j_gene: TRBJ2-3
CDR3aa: ASSEQTGGDTQY

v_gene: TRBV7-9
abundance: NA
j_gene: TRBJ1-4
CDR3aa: ASSRGMSNEKLF

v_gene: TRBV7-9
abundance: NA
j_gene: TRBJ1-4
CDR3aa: ASSLGQGDTNEKLF

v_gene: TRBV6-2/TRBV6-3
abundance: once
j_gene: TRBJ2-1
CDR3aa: ASSSSGMSYNEQF

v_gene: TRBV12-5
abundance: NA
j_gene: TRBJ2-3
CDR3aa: ASGLWRVQGATVDTQY

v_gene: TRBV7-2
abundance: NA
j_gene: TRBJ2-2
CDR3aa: ASSPQYTGELF

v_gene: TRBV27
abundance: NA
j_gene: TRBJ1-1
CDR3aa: ASSPTRYTEAF

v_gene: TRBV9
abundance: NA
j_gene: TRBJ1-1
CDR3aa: ASSVAGVGTEAF

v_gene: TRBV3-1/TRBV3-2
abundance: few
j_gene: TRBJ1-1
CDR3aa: ASSQSGGGSTEAF

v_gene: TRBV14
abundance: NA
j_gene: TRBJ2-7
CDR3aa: ASSQKRTRGLTGEQY

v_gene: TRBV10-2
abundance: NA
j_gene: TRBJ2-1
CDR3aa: ASGAGLYNEQF

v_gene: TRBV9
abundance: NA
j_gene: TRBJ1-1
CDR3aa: ASSRQTMNTEAF

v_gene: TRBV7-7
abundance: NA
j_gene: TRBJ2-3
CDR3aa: ASSLIPSGGLDTQY

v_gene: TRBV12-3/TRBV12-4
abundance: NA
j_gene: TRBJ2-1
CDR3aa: ASSYGGNEQF

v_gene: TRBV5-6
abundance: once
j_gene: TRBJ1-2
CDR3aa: ASSLEFGQTNYGYT

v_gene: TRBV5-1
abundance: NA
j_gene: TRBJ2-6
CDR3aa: ASSLFAGAASGANVLT

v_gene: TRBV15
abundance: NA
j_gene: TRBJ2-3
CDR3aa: ATSRERRVRDTQY

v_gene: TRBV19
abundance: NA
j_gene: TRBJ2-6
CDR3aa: ASSIPLARAEGSNVLT

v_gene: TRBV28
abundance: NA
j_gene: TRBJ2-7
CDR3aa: ASSRGQPYEQY

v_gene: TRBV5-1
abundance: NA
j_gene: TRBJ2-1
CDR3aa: ASSSGLAGNNEQF

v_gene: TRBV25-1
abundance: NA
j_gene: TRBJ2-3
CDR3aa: ASTDNRGSTDTQY

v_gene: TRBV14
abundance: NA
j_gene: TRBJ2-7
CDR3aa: ASSHRQSSYEQY

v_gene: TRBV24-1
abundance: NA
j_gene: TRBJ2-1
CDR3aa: ATSLSGGARGGEQF

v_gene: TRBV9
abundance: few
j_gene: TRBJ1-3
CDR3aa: ASSVAGLGNTIY

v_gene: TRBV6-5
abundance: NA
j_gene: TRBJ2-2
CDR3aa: ASGNRNTGELF

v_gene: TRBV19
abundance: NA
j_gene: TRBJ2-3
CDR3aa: ASSSDRGARDTQY

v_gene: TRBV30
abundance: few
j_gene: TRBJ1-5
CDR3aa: ACGGGGAQPQH

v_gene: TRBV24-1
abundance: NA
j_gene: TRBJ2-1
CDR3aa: ATSDPRGPDNEQF

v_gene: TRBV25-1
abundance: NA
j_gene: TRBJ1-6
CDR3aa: ASSGVGGPSLSLH